In this sample, the clone carrying this TCR beta chain turned up many times. What it binds is unknown. Unique molecular identifiers featured in how the TCRbeta library was prepared. TCRdb re-derived calls from the PCR reads in MiXCR, one entry per CDR3 protein. The sample consists of about 300,000 distinct CDR3 sequences, approximately 7.3% of them appearing once. The sample originates from a study of T-cell reconstitution after alpha-beta-depleted transplantation in children. Study-wide results and caveats: T-cell counts and diversity at one year post-transplant came mainly from newly produced T cells. Certain patients had high TCRbeta diversity at day 60, and it came from recipient T cells and thymic progenitors that survived.

The clonotype comes from a female patient aged 2-9 years who had a stem cell transplant for Fanconi anemia, so the T cells may come from the graft donor. The source was peripheral blood, collected 360 days after TCRalphabeta/CD19-depleted stem cell transplant.

CDR3 amino acids: CASSQEVGAGWYTGELFF. For the CDR3, the DNA is TGTGCCAGCAGCCAAGAGGTGGGAGCAGGGTGGTACACCGGGGAGCTGTTTTTT. The J gene is TRBJ2-2, the V gene TRBV3-1, with D tentatively TRBD1 or TRBD2 (5 bases each). From germline, CDR1 is LGHDT and CDR2 YNNKEL (reference sequence). CDR3 size: 18 residues. V was shortened by 0 bases and J by 3 bases, with 17 bases between the two germline ends.